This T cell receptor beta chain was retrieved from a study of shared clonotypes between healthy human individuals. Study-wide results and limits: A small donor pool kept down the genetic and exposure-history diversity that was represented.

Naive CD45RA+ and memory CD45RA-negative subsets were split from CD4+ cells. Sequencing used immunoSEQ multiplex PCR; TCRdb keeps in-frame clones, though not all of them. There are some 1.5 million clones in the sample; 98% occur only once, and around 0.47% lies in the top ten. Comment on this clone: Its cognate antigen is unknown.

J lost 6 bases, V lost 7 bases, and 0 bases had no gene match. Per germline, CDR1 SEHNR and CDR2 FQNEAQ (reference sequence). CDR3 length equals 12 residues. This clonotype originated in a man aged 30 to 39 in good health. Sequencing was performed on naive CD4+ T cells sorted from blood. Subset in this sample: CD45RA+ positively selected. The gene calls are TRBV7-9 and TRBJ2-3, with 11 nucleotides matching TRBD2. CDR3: CASTSGRDTQYF. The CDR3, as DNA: TGTGCCAGCACTAGCGGGAGGGATACGCAGTATTTT. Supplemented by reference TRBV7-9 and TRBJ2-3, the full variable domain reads DTGVSQNPRHKITKRGQNVTFRCDPISEHNRLYWYRQTLGQGPEFLTYFQNEAQLEKSRLLSDRFSAERPKGSFSTLEIQRTEQGDSAMYLCASTSGRDTQYFGPGTRLTVL.